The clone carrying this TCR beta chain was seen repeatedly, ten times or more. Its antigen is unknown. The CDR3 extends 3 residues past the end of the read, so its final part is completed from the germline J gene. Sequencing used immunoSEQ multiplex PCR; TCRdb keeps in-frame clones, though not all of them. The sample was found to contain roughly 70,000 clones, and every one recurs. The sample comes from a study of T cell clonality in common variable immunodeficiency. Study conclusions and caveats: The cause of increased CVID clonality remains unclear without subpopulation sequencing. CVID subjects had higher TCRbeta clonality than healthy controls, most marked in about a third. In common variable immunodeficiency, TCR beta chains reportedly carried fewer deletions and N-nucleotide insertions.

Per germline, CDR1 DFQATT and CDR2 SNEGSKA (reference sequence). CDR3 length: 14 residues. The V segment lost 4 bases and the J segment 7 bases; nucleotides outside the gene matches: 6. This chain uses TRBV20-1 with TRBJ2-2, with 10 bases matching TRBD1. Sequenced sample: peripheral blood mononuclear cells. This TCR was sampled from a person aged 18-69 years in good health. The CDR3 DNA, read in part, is TGCAGTGCTAAAGACAGGGGGCTCGGCGGGGAG. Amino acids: CSAKDRGLGGE. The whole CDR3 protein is CSAKDRGLGGELFF.